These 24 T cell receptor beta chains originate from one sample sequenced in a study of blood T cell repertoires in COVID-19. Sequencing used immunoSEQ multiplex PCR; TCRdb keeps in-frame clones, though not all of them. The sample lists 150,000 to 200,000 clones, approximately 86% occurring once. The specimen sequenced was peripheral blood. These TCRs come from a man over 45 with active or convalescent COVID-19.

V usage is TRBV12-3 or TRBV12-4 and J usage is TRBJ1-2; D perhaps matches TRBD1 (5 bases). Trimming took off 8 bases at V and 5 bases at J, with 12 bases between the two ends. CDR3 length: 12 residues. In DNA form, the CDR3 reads TGTGCCAGCCTCAGGGAACCGTATGGCTACACCTTC. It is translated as CASLREPYGYTF.

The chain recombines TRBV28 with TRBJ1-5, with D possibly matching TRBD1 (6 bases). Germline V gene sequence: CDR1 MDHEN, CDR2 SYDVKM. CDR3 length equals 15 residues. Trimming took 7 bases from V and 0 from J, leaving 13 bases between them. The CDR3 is CASTLRGYSNQPQHF. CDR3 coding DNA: TGTGCCAGCACCCTGAGGGGGTATAGCAATCAGCCCCAGCATTTT.

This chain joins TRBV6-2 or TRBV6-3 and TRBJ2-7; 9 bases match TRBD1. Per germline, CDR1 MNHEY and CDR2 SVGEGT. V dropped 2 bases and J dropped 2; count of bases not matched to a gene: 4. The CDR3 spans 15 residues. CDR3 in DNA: TGTGCCAGCAGTTACCGGGACAGGGTCACCTACGAGCAGTACTTC. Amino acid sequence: CASSYRDRVTYEQYF.

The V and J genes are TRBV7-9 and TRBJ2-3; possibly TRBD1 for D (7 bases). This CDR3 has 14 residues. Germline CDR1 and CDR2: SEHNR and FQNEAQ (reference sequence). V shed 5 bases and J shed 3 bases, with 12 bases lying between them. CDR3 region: CASSPRGETDTQYF. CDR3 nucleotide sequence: TGTGCCAGCAGCCCCAGGGGGGAAACAGATACGCAGTATTTT. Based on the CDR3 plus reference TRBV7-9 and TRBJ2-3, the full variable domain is DTGVSQNPRHKITKRGQNVTFRCDPISEHNRLYWYRQTLGQGPEFLTYFQNEAQLEKSRLLSDRFSAERPKGSFSTLEIQRTEQGDSAMYLCASSPRGETDTQYFGPGTRLTVL.

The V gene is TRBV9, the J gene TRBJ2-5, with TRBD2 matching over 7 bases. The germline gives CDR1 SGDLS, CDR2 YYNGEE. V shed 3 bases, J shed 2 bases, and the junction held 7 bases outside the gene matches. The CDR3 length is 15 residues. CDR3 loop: CASSATLAPQETQYF. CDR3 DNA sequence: TGTGCCAGCAGCGCGACACTAGCGCCTCAAGAGACCCAGTACTTC.

CDR3 DNA: TGTGCCAGCAGCCAAGGGCAGACTAGCGGAACCGAGCAGTACTTC. Residues: CASSQGQTSGTEQYF. V gene TRBV3-1 (or the pseudogene TRBV3-2) combines with J gene TRBJ2-7; the match to TRBD2 covers 9 bases. This CDR3 has 15 amino acids. Germline assignment: CDR1 LGHDT and CDR2 YNNKEL (reference sequence). The trim removed 1 base at V and 6 bases at J, leaving 7 bases unmatched.

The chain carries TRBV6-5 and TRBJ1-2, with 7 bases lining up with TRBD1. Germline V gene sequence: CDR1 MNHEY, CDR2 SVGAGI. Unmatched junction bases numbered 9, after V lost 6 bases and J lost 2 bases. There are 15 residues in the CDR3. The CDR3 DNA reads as TGTGCCAGCAGAAGAACGGGACAGACCAACTATGGCTACACCTTC. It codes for CASRRTGQTNYGYTF.

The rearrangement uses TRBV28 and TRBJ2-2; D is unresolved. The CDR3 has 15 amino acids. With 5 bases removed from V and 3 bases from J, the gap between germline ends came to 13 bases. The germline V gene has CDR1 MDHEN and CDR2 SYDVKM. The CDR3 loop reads CASSPPVVDTGELFF. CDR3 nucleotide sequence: TGTGCCAGCAGTCCCCCGGTGGTGGACACCGGGGAGCTGTTTTTT.

The CDR3 DNA sequence: TGCGCCAGCAGCCGGTCAGGGTTACCCGAAGCTTTCTTT. Its translation: CASSRSGLPEAFF. J is TRBJ1-1 and V is TRBV4-1; tentative D call: TRBD1 (5 bases). Looked up from germline, CDR1 is MGHRA and CDR2 is YSYEKL. The CDR3 has 13 residues. Trimming stripped 4 bases from V and 8 bases from J, with 14 bases between.

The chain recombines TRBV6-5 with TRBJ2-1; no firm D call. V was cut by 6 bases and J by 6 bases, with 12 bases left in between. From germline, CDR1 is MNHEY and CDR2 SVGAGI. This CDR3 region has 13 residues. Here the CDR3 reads CASRRVSLNEQFF. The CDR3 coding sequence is TGTGCCAGCAGACGGGTCTCGCTCAATGAGCAGTTCTTC.

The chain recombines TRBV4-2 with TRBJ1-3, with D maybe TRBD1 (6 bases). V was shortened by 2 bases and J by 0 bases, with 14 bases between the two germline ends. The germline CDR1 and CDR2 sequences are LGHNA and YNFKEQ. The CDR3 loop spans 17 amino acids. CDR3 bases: TGTGCCAGCAGCCAACAAGGACAGATCAGCTCTGGAAACACCATATATTTT. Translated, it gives CASSQQGQISSGNTIYF.

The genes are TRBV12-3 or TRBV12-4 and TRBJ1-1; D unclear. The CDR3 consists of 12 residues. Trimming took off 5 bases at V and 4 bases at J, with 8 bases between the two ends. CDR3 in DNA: TGTGCCAGCAGTCCAAGCGGCACTGAAGCTTTCTTT. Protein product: CASSPSGTEAFF.

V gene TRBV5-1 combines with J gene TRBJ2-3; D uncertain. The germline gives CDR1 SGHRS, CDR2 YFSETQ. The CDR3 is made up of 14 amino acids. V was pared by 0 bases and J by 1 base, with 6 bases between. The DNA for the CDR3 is TGCGCCAGCAGCTTGGTTCTCGGCACAGATACGCAGTATTTT. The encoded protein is CASSLVLGTDTQYF.

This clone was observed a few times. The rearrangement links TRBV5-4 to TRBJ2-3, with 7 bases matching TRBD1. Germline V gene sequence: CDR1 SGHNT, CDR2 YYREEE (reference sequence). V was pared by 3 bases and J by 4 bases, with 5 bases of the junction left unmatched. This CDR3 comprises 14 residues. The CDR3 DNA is TGTGCCAGCAGCTCACGACAGGGATCAGATACGCAGTATTTT. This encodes CASSSRQGSDTQYF.

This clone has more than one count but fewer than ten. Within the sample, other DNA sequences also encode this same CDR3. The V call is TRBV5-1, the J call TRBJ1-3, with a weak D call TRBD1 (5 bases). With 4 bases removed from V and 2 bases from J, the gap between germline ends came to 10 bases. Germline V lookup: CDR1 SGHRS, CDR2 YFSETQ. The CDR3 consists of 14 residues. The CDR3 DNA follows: TGCGCCAGCAGCCCGGGGGGTCCTGGAAACACCATATATTTT. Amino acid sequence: CASSPGGPGNTIYF.

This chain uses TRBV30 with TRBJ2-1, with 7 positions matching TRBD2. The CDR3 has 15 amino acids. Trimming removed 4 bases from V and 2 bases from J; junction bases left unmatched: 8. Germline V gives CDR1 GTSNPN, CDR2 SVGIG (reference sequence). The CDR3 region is CAWIGGGGTYNEQFF. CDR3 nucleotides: TGTGCCTGGATCGGCGGCGGGGGAACCTACAATGAGCAGTTCTTC.

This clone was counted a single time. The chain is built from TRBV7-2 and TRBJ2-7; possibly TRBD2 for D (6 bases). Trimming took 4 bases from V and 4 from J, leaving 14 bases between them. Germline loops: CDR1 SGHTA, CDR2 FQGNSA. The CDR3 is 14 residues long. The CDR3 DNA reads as TGTGCCAGCAGCTACGGGGGACCCTCATACGAGCAGTACTTC. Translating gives CASSYGGPSYEQYF.

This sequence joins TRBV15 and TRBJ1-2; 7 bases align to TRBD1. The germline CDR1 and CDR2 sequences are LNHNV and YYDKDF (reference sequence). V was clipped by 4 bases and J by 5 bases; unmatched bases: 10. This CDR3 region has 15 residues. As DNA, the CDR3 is TGTGCCACCAGCACCGGGGACAGTACTTTATATGGCTACACCTTC. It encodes CATSTGDSTLYGYTF.

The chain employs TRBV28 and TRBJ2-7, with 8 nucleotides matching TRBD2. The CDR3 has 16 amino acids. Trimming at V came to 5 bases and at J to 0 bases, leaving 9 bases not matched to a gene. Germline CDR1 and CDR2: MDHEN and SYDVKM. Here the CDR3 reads CASSPSPSGSSYEQYF. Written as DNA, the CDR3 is TGTGCCAGCAGTCCAAGTCCCAGCGGGAGCTCCTACGAGCAGTACTTC.

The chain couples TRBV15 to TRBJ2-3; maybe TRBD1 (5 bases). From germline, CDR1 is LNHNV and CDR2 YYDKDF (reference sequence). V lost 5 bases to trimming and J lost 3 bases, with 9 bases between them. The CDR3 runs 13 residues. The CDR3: CATSQGPTDTQYF. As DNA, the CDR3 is TGTGCCACCAGCCAGGGTCCGACAGATACGCAGTATTTT.

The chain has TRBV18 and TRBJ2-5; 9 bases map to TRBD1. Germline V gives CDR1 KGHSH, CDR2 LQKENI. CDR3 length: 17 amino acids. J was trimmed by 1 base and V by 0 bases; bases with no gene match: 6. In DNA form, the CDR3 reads TGTGCCAGCTCACCACCGGTTGGACAGGGGACCCAAGAGACCCAGTACTTC. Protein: CASSPPVGQGTQETQYF.

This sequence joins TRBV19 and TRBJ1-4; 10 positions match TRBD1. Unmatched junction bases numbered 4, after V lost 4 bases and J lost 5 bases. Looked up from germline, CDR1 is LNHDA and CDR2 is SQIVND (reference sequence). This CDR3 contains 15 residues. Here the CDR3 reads CASSKLGQGNEKLFF. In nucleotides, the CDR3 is TGTGCCAGTAGTAAACTGGGACAGGGGAATGAAAAACTGTTTTTT.

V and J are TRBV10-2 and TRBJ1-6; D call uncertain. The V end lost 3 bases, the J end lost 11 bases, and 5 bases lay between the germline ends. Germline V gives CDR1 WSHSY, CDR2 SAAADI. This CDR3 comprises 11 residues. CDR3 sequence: CASSDATPLHF. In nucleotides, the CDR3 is TGCGCCAGCAGTGACGCGACACCCCTCCACTTT.

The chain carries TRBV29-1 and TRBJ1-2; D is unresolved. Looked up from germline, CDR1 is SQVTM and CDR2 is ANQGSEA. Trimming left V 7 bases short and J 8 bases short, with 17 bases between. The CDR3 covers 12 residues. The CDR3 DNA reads TGCAGCGCGCTAACAGCTCTCTTGGGCTACACCTTC. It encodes CSALTALLGYTF.